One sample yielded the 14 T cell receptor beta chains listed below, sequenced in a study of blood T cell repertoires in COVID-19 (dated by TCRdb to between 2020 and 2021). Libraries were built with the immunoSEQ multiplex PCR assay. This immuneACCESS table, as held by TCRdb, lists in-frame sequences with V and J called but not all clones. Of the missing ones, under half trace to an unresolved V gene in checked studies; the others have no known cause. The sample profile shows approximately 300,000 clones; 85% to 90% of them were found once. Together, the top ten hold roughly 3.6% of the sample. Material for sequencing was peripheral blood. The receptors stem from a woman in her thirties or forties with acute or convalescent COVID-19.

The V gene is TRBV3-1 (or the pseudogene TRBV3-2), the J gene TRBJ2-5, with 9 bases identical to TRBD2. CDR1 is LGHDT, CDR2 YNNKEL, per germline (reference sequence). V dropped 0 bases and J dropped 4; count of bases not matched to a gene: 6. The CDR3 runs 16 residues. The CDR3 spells CASSQDRAGGRETQYF. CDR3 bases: TGTGCCAGCAGCCAAGATAGGGCGGGGGGGCGAGAGACCCAGTACTTC.

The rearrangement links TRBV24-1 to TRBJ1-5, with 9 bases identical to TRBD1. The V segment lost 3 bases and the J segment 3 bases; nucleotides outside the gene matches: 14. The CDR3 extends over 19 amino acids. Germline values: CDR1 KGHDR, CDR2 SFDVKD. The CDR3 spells CATSDPRSGGTGSNQPQHF. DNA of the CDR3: TGTGCCACCAGTGATCCCCGTTCAGGTGGGACAGGGTCCAATCAGCCCCAGCATTTT.

This CDR3 is CASSLSPGASGNTIYF. CDR3 nucleotide sequence: TGTGCCAGCAGTTTATCACCAGGGGCTTCGGGAAACACCATATATTTT. This chain connects TRBV27 to TRBJ1-3; possible D gene TRBD1, 6 bases. CDR1 is MNHEY, CDR2 SMNVEV, per germline (reference sequence). With 0 bases removed from V and 4 bases from J, the gap between germline ends came to 13 bases. The CDR3 loop spans 16 amino acids.

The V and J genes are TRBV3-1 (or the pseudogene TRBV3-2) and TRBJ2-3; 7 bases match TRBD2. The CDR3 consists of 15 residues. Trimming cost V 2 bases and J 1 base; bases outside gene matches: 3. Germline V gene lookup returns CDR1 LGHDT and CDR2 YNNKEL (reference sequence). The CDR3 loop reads CASSQFAGGTDTQYF. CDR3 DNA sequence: TGTGCCAGCAGCCAATTTGCGGGGGGCACAGATACGCAGTATTTT.

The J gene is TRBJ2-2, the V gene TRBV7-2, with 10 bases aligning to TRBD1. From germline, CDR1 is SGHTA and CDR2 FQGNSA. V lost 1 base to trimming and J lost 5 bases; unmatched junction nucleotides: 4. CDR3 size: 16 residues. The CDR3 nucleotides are TGTGCCAGCAGCTTAGATGGGACAGGGGAAACCGGGGAGCTGTTTTTT. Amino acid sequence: CASSLDGTGETGELFF.

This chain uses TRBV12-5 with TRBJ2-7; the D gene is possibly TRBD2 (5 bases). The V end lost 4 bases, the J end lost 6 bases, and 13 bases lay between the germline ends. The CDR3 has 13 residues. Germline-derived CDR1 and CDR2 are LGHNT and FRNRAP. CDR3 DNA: TGTGCTAGTGGTTCCCTCCCCCGGGGCGAGCAGTACGTC. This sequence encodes CASGSLPRGEQYV.

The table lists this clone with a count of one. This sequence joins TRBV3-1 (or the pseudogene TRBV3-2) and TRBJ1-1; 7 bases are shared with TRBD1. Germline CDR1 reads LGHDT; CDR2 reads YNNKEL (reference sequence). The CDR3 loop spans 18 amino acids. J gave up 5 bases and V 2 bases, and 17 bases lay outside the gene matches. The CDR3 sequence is CASSQSPLDSYRGTEAFF. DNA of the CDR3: TGTGCCAGCAGCCAAAGCCCCCTGGACAGTTACAGGGGAACTGAAGCTTTCTTT.

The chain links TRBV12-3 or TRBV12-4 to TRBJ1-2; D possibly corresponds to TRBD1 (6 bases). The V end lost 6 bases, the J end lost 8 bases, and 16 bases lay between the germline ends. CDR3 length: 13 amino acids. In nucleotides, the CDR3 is TGTGCCAGCAGCCTTACAGGGCCTTGGGGCTACACCTTC. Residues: CASSLTGPWGYTF.

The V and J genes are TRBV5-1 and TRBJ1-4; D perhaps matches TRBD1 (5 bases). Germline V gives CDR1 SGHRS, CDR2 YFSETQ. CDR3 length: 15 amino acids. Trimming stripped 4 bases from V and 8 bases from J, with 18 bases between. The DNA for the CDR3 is TGCGCCAGCAGCCTTGGGGCGGGGAATAAAGAAAAACTGTTTTTT. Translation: CASSLGAGNKEKLFF.

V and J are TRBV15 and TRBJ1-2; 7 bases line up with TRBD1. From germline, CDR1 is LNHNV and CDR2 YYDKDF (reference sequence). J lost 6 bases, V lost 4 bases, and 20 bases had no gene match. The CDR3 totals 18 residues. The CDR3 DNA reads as TGTGCCACCAGCAATAAAAATTTGCCGGGACAGAGAAAGCATGGCTACACCTTC. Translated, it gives CATSNKNLPGQRKHGYTF.

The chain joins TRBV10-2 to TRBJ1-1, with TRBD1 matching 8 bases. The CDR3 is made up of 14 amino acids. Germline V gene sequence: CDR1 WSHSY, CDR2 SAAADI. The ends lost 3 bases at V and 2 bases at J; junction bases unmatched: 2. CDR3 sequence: CASSDPGGNTEAFF. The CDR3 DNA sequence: TGCGCCAGCAGTGATCCAGGGGGCAACACTGAAGCTTTCTTT.

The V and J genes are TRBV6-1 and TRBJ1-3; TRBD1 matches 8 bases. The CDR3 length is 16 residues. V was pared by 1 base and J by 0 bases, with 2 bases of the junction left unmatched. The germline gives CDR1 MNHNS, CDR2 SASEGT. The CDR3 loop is CASSEEGQVSGNTIYF. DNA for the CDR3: TGTGCCAGCAGTGAAGAGGGACAGGTCTCTGGAAACACCATATATTTT.

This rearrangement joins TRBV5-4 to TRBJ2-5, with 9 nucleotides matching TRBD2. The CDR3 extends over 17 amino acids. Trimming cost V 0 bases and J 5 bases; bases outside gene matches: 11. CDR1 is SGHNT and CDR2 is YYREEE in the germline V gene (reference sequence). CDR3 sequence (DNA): TGTGCCAGCAGCTTGGTCGGAGGCGGGGGGGCCGGGGAGACCCAGTACTTC. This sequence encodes CASSLVGGGGAGETQYF.

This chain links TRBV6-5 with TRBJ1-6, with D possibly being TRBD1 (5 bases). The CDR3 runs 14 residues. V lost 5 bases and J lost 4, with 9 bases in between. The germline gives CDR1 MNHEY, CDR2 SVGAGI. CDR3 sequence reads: CASSRQGYNSPLHF. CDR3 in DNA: TGTGCCAGCAGTCGGCAGGGTTATAATTCACCCCTCCACTTT.